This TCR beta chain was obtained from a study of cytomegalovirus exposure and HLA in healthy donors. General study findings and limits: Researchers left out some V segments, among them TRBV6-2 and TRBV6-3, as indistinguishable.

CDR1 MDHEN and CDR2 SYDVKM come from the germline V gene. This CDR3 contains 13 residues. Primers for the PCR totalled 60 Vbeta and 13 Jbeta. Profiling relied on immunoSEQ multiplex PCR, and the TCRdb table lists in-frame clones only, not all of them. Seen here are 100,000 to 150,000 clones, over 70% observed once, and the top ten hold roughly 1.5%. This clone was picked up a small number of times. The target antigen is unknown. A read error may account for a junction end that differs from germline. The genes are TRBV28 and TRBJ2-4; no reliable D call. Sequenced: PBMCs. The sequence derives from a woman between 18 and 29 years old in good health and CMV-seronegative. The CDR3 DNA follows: TGTGCCAGCAGTTTACCGGGTAGTTTTTCCCTCGACTTC. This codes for CASSLPGSFSLDF.